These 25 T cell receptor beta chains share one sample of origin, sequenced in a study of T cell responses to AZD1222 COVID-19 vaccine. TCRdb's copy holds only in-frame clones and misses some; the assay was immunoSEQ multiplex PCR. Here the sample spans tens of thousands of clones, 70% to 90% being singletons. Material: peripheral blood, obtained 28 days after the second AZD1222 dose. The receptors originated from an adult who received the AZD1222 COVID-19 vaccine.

CDR3: CASSQAVNYGYTF. The CDR3 DNA reads TGTGCCAGCAGCCAGGCGGTAAACTATGGCTACACCTTC. This chain uses TRBV3-1 (or the pseudogene TRBV3-2) with TRBJ1-2; D remains unclear. The V end was cut by 3 bases, the J end by 2 bases, with 7 bases between. The germline gives CDR1 LGHDT, CDR2 YNNKEL (reference sequence). The CDR3 runs to 13 residues.

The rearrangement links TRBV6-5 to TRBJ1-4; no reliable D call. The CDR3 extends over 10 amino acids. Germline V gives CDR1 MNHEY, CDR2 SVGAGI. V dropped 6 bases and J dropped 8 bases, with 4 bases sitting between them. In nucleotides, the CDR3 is TGTGCCAGCAGGGGGGAAAAACTGTTTTTT. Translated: CASRGEKLFF.

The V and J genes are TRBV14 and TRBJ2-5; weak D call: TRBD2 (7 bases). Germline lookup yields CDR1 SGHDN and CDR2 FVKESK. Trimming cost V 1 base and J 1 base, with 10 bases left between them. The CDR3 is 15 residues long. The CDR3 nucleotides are TGTGCCAGCAGCCAAGTGGGGGGGCCCCAAGAGACCCAGTACTTC. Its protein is CASSQVGGPQETQYF.

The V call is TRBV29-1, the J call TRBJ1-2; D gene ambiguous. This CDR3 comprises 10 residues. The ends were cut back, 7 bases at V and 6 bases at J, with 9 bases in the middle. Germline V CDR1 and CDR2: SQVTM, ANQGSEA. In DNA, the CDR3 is TGCAGCGCTAGTAATAATGGCTACACCTTC. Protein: CSASNNGYTF.

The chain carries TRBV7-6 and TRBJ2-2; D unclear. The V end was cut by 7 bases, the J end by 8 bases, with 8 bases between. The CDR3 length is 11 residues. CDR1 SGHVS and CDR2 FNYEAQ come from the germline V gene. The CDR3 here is CASNRGGELFF. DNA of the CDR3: TGTGCCAGCAACCGTGGAGGGGAGCTGTTTTTT.

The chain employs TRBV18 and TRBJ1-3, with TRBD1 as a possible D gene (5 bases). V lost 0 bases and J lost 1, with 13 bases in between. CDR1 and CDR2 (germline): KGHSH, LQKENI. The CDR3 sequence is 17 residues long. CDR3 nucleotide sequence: TGTGCCAGCTCACCACCGAGCAGGGCACTGTCTGGAAACACCATATATTTT. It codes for CASSPPSRALSGNTIYF. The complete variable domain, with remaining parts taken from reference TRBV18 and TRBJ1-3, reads NAGVMQNPRHLVRRRGQEARLRCSPMKGHSHVYWYRQLPEEGLKFMVYLQKENIIDESGMPKERFSAEFPKEGPSILRIQQVVRGDSAAYFCASSPPSRALSGNTIYFGEGSWLTVV.

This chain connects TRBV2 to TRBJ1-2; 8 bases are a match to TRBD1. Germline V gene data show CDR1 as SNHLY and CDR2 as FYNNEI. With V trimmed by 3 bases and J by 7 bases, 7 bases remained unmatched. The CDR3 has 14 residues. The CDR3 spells CASSEGQGALGYTF. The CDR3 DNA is TGTGCCAGCAGTGAGGGTCAGGGGGCGCTTGGCTACACCTTC.

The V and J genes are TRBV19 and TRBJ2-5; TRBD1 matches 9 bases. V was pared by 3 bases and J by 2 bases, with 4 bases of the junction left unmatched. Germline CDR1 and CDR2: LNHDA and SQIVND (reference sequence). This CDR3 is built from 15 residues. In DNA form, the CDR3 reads TGTGCCAGTAGTATGGGGGACAGGGAACAAGAGACCCAGTACTTC. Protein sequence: CASSMGDREQETQYF.

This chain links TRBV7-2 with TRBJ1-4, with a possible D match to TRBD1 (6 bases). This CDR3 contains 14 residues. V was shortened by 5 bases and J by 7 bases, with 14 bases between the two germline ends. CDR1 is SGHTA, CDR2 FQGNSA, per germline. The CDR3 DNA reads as TGTGCCAGCAGCACCCGGGGAGGGGGTGAAAAACTGTTTTTT. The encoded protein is CASSTRGGGEKLFF.

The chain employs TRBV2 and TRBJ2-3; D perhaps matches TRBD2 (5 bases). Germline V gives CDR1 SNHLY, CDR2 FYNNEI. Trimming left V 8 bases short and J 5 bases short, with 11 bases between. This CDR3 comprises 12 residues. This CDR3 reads CASQGEGDTQYF. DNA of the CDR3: TGTGCCAGCCAAGGTGAGGGAGATACGCAGTATTTT.

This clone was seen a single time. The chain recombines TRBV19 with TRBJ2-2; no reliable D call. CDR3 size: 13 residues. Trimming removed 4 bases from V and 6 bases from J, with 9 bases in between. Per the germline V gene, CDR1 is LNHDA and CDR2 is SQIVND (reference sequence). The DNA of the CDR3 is TGTGCCAGTAGTACCCCTCTATCCGGGGAGCTGTTTTTT. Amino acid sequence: CASSTPLSGELFF.

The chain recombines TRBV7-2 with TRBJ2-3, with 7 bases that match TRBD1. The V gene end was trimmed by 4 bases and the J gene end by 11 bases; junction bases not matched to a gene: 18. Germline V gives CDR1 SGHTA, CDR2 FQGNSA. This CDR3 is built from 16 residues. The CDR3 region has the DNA TGTGCCAGCAGCTCCCGACAGGGCCTAAGGGGGTTGTGGCAGTATTTT. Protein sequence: CASSSRQGLRGLWQYF.

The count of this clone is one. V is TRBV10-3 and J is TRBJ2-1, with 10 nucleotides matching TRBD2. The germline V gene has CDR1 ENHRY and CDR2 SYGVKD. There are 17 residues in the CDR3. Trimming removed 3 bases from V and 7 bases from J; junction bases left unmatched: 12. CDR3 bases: TGTGCCATCAGTGACCACCCCGGGACTAGCGTTGTAAATGAGCAGTTCTTC. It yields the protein CAISDHPGTSVVNEQFF.

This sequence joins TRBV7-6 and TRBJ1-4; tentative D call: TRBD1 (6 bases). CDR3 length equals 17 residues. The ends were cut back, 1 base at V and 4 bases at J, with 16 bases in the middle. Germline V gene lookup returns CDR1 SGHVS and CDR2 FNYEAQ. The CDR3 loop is CASSLVLDSNNNEKLFF. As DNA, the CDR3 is TGTGCCAGCAGCTTAGTGCTGGACAGCAACAATAATGAAAAACTGTTTTTT.

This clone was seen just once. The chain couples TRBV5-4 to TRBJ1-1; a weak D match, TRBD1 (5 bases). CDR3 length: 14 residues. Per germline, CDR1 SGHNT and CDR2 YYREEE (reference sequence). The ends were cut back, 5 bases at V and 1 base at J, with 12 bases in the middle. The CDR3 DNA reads TGTGCCAGCAGACTAGACCAGGGGAACACTGAAGCTTTCTTT. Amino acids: CASRLDQGNTEAFF. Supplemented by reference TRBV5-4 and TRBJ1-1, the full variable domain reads ETGVTQSPTHLIKTRGQQVTLRCSSQSGHNTVSWYQQALGQGPQFIFQYYREEENGRGNFPPRFSGLQFPNYSSELNVNALELDDSALYLCASRLDQGNTEAFFGQGTRLTVV.

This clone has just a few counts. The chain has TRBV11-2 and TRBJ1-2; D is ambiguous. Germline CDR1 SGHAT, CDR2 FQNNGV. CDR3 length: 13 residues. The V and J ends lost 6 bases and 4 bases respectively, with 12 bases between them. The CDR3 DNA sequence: TGTGCCAGCAGTCCTTCGGGCCCCTATGGCTACACCTTC. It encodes CASSPSGPYGYTF.

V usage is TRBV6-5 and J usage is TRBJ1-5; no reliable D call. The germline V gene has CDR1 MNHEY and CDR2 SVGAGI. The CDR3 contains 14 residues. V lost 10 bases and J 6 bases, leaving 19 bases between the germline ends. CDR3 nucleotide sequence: TGTGCCACCCGGCTTGATTTTCTCGGTCAGCCCCAGCATTTT. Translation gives CATRLDFLGQPQHF.

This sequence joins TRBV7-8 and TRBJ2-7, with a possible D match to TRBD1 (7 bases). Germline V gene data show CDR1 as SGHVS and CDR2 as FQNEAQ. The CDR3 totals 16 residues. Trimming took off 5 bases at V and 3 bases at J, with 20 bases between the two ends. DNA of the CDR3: TGTGCCAGCAGCCGAAGCGTGGGGGGACAGCTCTACGAGCAGTACTTC. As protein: CASSRSVGGQLYEQYF.

CDR3 sequence: CASSQDETDSYNEQFF. In nucleotides, the CDR3 is TGTGCCAGCAGCCAAGATGAGACAGACTCCTACAATGAGCAGTTCTTC. This chain uses TRBV14 with TRBJ2-1; D is possibly TRBD1 (5 bases). CDR3 length equals 16 residues. Trimming took 0 bases from V and 0 from J, leaving 9 bases between them. Per germline, CDR1 SGHDN and CDR2 FVKESK.

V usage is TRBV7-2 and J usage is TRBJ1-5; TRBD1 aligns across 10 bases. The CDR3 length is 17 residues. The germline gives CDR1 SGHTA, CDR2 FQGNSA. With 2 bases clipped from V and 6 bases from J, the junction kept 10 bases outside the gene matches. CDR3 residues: CASSLSDGTGVSQPQHF. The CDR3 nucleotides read TGTGCCAGCAGCTTATCCGACGGGACAGGGGTTTCTCAGCCCCAGCATTTT.

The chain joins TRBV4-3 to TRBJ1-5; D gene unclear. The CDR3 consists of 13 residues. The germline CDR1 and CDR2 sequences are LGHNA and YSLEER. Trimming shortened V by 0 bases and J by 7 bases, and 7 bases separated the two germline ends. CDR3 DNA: TGCGCCAGCAGCCAAGATAGGTGGCAGCCCCAGCATTTT. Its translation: CASSQDRWQPQHF.

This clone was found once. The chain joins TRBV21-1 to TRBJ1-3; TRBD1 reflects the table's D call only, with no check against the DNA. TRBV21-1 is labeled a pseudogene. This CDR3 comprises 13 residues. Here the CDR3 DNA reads TGTGCCAGCAGCACGTTACAGGGGCACACCATATATTTT. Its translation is CASSTLQGHTIYF.

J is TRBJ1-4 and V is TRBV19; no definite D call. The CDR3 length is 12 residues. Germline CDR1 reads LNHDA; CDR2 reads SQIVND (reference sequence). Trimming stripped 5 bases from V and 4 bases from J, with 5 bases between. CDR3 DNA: TGTGCCAGTAGTCAGTTTAATGAAAAACTGTTTTTT. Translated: CASSQFNEKLFF.

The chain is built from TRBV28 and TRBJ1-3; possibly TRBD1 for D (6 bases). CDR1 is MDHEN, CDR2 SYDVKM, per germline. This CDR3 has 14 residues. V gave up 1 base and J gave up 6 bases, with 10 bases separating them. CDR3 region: CASSLSAGANTIYF. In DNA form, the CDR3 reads TGTGCCAGCAGTTTATCGGCAGGGGCAAACACCATATATTTT.

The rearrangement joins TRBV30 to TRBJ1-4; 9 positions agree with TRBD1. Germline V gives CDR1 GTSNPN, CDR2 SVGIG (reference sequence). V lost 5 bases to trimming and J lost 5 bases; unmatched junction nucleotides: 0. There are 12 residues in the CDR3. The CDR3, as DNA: TGTGCCTGGGGACAGGGGAATGAAAAACTGTTTTTT. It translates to CAWGQGNEKLFF.